The rows below give T cell receptor beta chains drawn from one sample of a study of OX40 agonist ivuxolimab in advanced cancers. This table comes from immunoSEQ multiplex PCR, and its TCRdb copy is limited to in-frame clones, with some not included. The data show 50,000 to 60,000 clones, with about nine tenths seen just once and roughly 4.4% held by the top ten. Specimen: CD4+ or CD8+ T cells sorted from blood, collected in a trial of the OX40 agonist ivuxolimab. The source of these receptors is an adult with an advanced solid tumor such as melanoma, head and neck, liver or kidney cancer. Both conserved end residues are part of each CDR3. A D gene is named only where the DNA matches it firmly. Only some rows state a clone size, as once, few, many or a class for expanded clones.

d_gene	v_gene	j_gene	abundance	CDR3nt	CDR3aa
-	TRBV2	TRBJ1-1	-	TGTGCCAGCAGCTCATGGGGAACTGAAGCTTTCTTT	CASSSWGTEAFF
-	TRBV2	TRBJ2-2	-	TGTGCCAGCAAAGCGTCGTCGGAGGACACCGGGGAGCTGTTTTTT	CASKASSEDTGELFF
-	TRBV30	TRBJ2-7	-	TGTGCCTGGAGCCGCAACTTATACTCCTACGAGCAGTACTTC	CAWSRNLYSYEQYF
TRBD1	TRBV19	TRBJ1-4	-	TGTGCCAGTAGTGACAGGGTGGGGACTAATGAAAAACTGTTTTTT	CASSDRVGTNEKLFF
-	TRBV7-3	TRBJ1-1	-	TGTGCCAGCAGCGCATCCTCTACTACAGGGATTTATGAGGCTTTCTTT	CASSASSTTGIYEAFF
-	TRBV19	TRBJ1-1	once	TGTGCCAGTAAGGAGGCCGCGAACACTGAAGCTTTCTTT	CASKEAANTEAFF
-	TRBV4-1	TRBJ2-5	-	TGCGCCAGCAGCCAAGAAGGACGGGAGACCCAGTACTTC	CASSQEGRETQYF
-	TRBV5-1	TRBJ2-6	-	TGCGCCAGCAGCTTGGATCTAAGGTCTGGGGCCAACGTCCTGACTTTC	CASSLDLRSGANVLTF
-	TRBV19	TRBJ1-2	-	TGTGCCACGCAGGCTTCCTATGGCTACACCTTC	CATQASYGYTF
-	TRBV6-1	TRBJ1-5	-	TGTGCCAGCAGTTTACAGGGTTTTAATCAGCCCCAGCATTTT	CASSLQGFNQPQHF
TRBD2	TRBV19	TRBJ2-1	-	TGTGACAGTAGTTTTAGCGGGAGAGTGGTCTACAATGAGCAGTTCTTC	CDSSFSGRVVYNEQFF
TRBD1	TRBV10-3	TRBJ2-5	-	TGTGCCTCCGGGGACAGGGATCAAGAGACCCAGTACTTC	CASGDRDQETQYF
-	TRBV6-1	TRBJ2-7	-	TGTGTCAGCAGTGAATTTACGGGGGTCTACGAGCAGTACTTC	CVSSEFTGVYEQYF
-	TRBV5-1	TRBJ2-5	-	TGCGCCAGCAGCTCCGGGACGCCGGATCAAGAGACCCAGTACTTC	CASSSGTPDQETQYF
TRBD1	TRBV28	TRBJ1-2	-	TGTGCCAGCGGAACAGGGGGACCATATGGCTACACCTTC	CASGTGGPYGYTF
-	TRBV5-1	TRBJ1-2	-	TGCGCCAGCAGCCCGGAGGGGGACTATGGCTACACCTTC	CASSPEGDYGYTF
-	TRBV13	TRBJ2-7	-	TGTGCCAGCAGTAATAGGGAATTAACGCACGAGCAGTACTTC	CASSNRELTHEQYF
TRBD1	TRBV7-9	TRBJ1-3	-	TGTGCCAGCAGCTTGTGGCCCAAGAGACAGGGAGACTCTGGAAACACCATATATTTT	CASSLWPKRQGDSGNTIYF
-	TRBV6-1	TRBJ2-7	-	TGTGCCAGCAGTGAAAGTGGAAACAGGTACGAGCAGTACTTC	CASSESGNRYEQYF
TRBD1	TRBV5-1	TRBJ1-5	-	TGCGCCAGCAGCCCGGACAGGGGAATTCAGCCCCAGCATTTT	CASSPDRGIQPQHF
-	TRBV28	TRBJ1-2	-	TGTGCCAGCAGTTTGGTCAGCTATGGCTACACCTTC	CASSLVSYGYTF
TRBD1	TRBV11-2	TRBJ2-1	once	TGTGCCAGCAGCCCAGGACAGGGTTGGGACAATGAGCAGTTCTTC	CASSPGQGWDNEQFF
-	TRBV11-3	TRBJ1-4	once	TGTGCCAGCAGCGGTTATGGGGAACTGTTTTTT	CASSGYGELFF
-	TRBV7-9	TRBJ2-5	-	TGTGCCAGCAGCCCCCCGGCTAGCCTGGAGACCCAGTACTTC	CASSPPASLETQYF
TRBD1	TRBV6-5	TRBJ2-5	-	TGTGCCAGCAGCGAAGACAGGGGTATGGAGACCCAGTACTTC	CASSEDRGMETQYF
-	TRBV19	TRBJ2-5	-	TGTGCCAGTAGCGACCGGGAGCCAGGGTACCAAGAGACCCAGTACTTC	CASSDREPGYQETQYF
TRBD2	TRBV5-1	TRBJ2-5	-	TGCGCCAGCAGCTTGGGTCCAGCGGGAGGACAAGAGACCCAGTACTTC	CASSLGPAGGQETQYF
TRBD2	TRBV19	TRBJ2-7	-	TGTGCCAGTAGTACGTTGAGCGGGACTACCTACGAGCAGTACTTC	CASSTLSGTTYEQYF
-	TRBV6-5	TRBJ2-1	-	TGTGCCAGCAGTTCTGAGAGGGGGGGGGTATATAATGAGCAGTTCTTC	CASSSERGGVYNEQFF
-	TRBV2	TRBJ1-6	-	TGTGCCAGCAGTGACGGGGCAGGGCATAATTCACCCCTCCACTTT	CASSDGAGHNSPLHF
TRBD1	TRBV2	TRBJ2-7	-	TGTGCCAGCGGTCGCGGGACAGGGGACCACGAGCAGTACTTC	CASGRGTGDHEQYF
TRBD2	TRBV7-6	TRBJ2-7	-	TGTGCCAGCAGTTCCCGCAGGGAGGGCCACGAGCAGTACTTC	CASSSRREGHEQYF
-	TRBV5-4	TRBJ2-3	once	TGTGCCAGCAGCTTGGGGGGCCCCCAAACAGATACGCAGTATTTT	CASSLGGPQTDTQYF
TRBD1	TRBV5-4	TRBJ2-3	-	TGTGCCAGCAGCTTGGGGGGGACAGGCCTAGATACGCAGTATTTT	CASSLGGTGLDTQYF
-	TRBV6-6	TRBJ2-5	-	TGTGCCAGCCTGCCGGGGAGGACCCAAGAGACCCAGTACTTC	CASLPGRTQETQYF